These 24 T cell receptor beta chains originate from one sample sequenced in a study of blood T cell repertoires in COVID-19. Sequencing used immunoSEQ multiplex PCR; TCRdb keeps in-frame clones, though not all of them. The repertoire holds approximately 250,000 clones, with 80% to 95% as singletons. The sample was peripheral blood. The receptors were gathered from a man younger than 40 with COVID-19, enrolled during active disease.

This rearrangement joins TRBV30 to TRBJ2-3; a weak D match, TRBD2 (6 bases). The V end was cut by 0 bases, the J end by 4 bases, with 14 bases between. The CDR3 spans 15 residues. Germline CDR1 is GTSNPN and CDR2 is SVGIG (reference sequence). CDR3 DNA sequence: TGTGCCTGGAGTGTATCCCGGTGGAGGGCAGATACGCAGTATTTT. Protein product: CAWSVSRWRADTQYF.

The chain uses TRBV19 and TRBJ2-3; D possibly corresponds to TRBD1 (6 bases). Germline loops: CDR1 LNHDA, CDR2 SQIVND (reference sequence). The V gene lost 5 bases and the J gene lost 4 bases, with 13 bases spanning the gap. The CDR3 covers 14 residues. For the CDR3, the DNA is TGTGCCAGTAGTCCCCTGGGGGCAGCAGATACGCAGTATTTT. Translated, it gives CASSPLGAADTQYF.

V usage is TRBV4-1 and J usage is TRBJ2-6; D not certain. Germline assignment: CDR1 MGHRA and CDR2 YSYEKL. The CDR3 totals 15 residues. V lost 1 base and J 2 bases, leaving 6 bases between the germline ends. This CDR3 is CASSQVAAGANVLTF. In DNA form, the CDR3 reads TGCGCCAGCAGCCAAGTGGCAGCTGGGGCCAACGTCCTGACTTTC.

The genes are TRBV7-9 and TRBJ2-7, with 7 positions matching TRBD1. The CDR3 totals 14 residues. The V and J ends lost 3 bases and 2 bases, in that order; junction bases with no gene match: 4. The germline V gene has CDR1 SEHNR and CDR2 FQNEAQ (reference sequence). For the CDR3, the DNA is TGTGCCAGCAGCTTGAGGGGGCTGACCTACGAGCAGTACTTC. This sequence encodes CASSLRGLTYEQYF. Combining the CDR3 with reference TRBV7-9 and TRBJ2-7 gives the whole variable domain DTGVSQNPRHKITKRGQNVTFRCDPISEHNRLYWYRQTLGQGPEFLTYFQNEAQLEKSRLLSDRFSAERPKGSFSTLEIQRTEQGDSAMYLCASSLRGLTYEQYFGPGTRLTVT.

The chain is built from TRBV5-1 and TRBJ1-3; D may be TRBD1 (5 bases). Trimming left V 0 bases short and J 0 bases short, with 10 bases between. This CDR3 has 16 residues. Germline V lookup: CDR1 SGHRS, CDR2 YFSETQ. The CDR3 here is CASSLGQPYSGNTIYF. Here the CDR3 DNA reads TGCGCCAGCAGCTTGGGACAGCCGTACTCTGGAAACACCATATATTTT.

The genes are TRBV18 and TRBJ2-2; 7 positions match TRBD1. The CDR3 contains 14 residues. Germline-derived CDR1 and CDR2 are KGHSH and LQKENI. With 3 bases clipped from V and 6 bases from J, the junction kept 4 bases outside the gene matches. DNA of the CDR3: TGTGCCAGCTCACCCGAGGGGGCCGCCGGGGAGCTGTTTTTT. Protein product: CASSPEGAAGELFF.

This chain uses TRBV7-2 with TRBJ1-2, with a tentative D call TRBD1 (6 bases). V was shortened by 5 bases and J by 8 bases, with 18 bases between the two germline ends. The CDR3 is 14 amino acids. The germline gives CDR1 SGHTA, CDR2 FQGNSA. CDR3 sequence: CASSPNREGGGYTF. CDR3 coding DNA: TGTGCCAGCAGCCCCAACAGGGAAGGCGGCGGCTACACCTTC.

The V gene is TRBV5-4, the J gene TRBJ2-7; 8 positions agree with TRBD1. Looked up from germline, CDR1 is SGHNT and CDR2 is YYREEE (reference sequence). J lost 2 bases, V lost 2 bases, and 6 bases had no gene match. The CDR3 sequence is 15 residues long. The CDR3 spells CASSLPGQEAYEQYF. The CDR3 DNA sequence: TGTGCCAGCAGCTTACCGGGACAGGAGGCCTACGAGCAGTACTTC.

This clone was detected only once. This sequence joins TRBV6-6 and TRBJ1-1; 7 nucleotides line up with TRBD1. The V segment lost 2 bases and the J segment 4 bases; nucleotides outside the gene matches: 7. The CDR3 totals 15 residues. The V gene's germline CDR1 is MNHNY and CDR2 SVGAGI (reference sequence). The CDR3 DNA reads TGTGCCAGCAGTTACGAGGGGGCAGGACGCACTGAAGCTTTCTTT. Translating it yields CASSYEGAGRTEAFF.

V is TRBV5-1 and J is TRBJ1-1, with D unclear. This CDR3 has 14 residues. CDR1 is SGHRS, CDR2 YFSETQ, per germline. Trimming removed 0 bases at V and 1 base at J, with 7 bases between. This CDR3 is CASSLAGRNTEAFF. Here the CDR3 DNA reads TGCGCCAGCAGCTTGGCTGGGAGGAACACTGAAGCTTTCTTT.

CDR3 in DNA: TGCAGCGTTCCTAAGACTAGCGGGGGAACAGATACGCAGTATTTT. Its protein is CSVPKTSGGTDTQYF. The J gene is TRBJ2-3, the V gene TRBV29-1, with 12 bases fitting TRBD2. Germline values: CDR1 SQVTM, CDR2 ANQGSEA. Trimming took 5 bases from V and 3 from J; bases not matched to a gene: 6. This CDR3 has 15 residues.

This chain connects TRBV18 to TRBJ1-1, with D possibly being TRBD1 (5 bases). CDR1 is KGHSH, CDR2 LQKENI, per germline. This CDR3 spans 12 amino acids. V was cut by 8 bases and J by 2 bases, with 9 bases left in between. CDR3 sequence (DNA): TGTGCCAGCATTCAGGGCAACACTGAAGCTTTCTTT. Protein sequence: CASIQGNTEAFF.

The chain is built from TRBV6-2 or TRBV6-3 and TRBJ2-3; a weak D match, TRBD2 (6 bases). The germline gives CDR1 MNHEY, CDR2 SVGEGT. This CDR3 is 14 amino acids long. Trimming took 0 bases from V and 3 from J, leaving 7 bases between them. The CDR3: CASSYSLATDTQYF. The DNA of the CDR3 is TGTGCCAGCAGTTACTCGCTAGCGACAGATACGCAGTATTTT.

The chain joins TRBV20-1 to TRBJ1-5; tentative D call: TRBD1 (6 bases). V was clipped by 3 bases and J by 7 bases, with 19 bases between them. Germline V lookup: CDR1 DFQATT, CDR2 SNEGSKA (reference sequence). The CDR3 has 15 residues. As DNA, the CDR3 is TGCAGTGCTAGTCGGGGCACAGGGCCTGGGCAGCCCCAGCATTTT. The encoded protein is CSASRGTGPGQPQHF.

CDR3 coding DNA: TGCAGCGTTGAAGGGGCAGGACAGGGGGAGGGCGGCTACACCTTC. Its translation is CSVEGAGQGEGGYTF. The chain uses TRBV29-1 and TRBJ1-2; 10 nucleotides align to TRBD1. Germline V CDR1 and CDR2: SQVTM, ANQGSEA. The CDR3 has 15 amino acids. V lost 1 base and J lost 8; bases outside the gene matches: 10.

The chain recombines TRBV19 with TRBJ1-5; tentative D call: TRBD1 (5 bases). The CDR3 extends over 19 amino acids. Trimming stripped 5 bases from V and 0 bases from J, with 23 bases between. The germline V gene encodes CDR1 LNHDA and CDR2 SQIVND (reference sequence). The CDR3 DNA reads TGTGCCAGTAGTCCTAAGGGCAGGGCTCGGTCCAATAGCAATCAGCCCCAGCATTTT. Translation gives CASSPKGRARSNSNQPQHF.

The J gene is TRBJ1-4, the V gene TRBV3-1 (or the pseudogene TRBV3-2), with D hard to call. Between the trimmed V and J ends, which lost 1 base and 8 bases, there was a span of 17 bases. Germline lookup yields CDR1 LGHDT and CDR2 YNNKEL (reference sequence). This CDR3 contains 16 residues. In DNA form, the CDR3 reads TGTGCCAGCAGCCAAGGCGTTACGGGGTTACAAGAAAAACTGTTTTTT. Amino acid sequence: CASSQGVTGLQEKLFF.

The chain combines TRBV6-6 with TRBJ1-4; 7 nucleotides agree with TRBD1. The V segment lost 9 bases and the J segment 5 bases; nucleotides outside the gene matches: 9. The germline CDR1 and CDR2 sequences are MNHNY and SVGAGI (reference sequence). The CDR3 is 14 amino acids. The CDR3 loop is CASTFGDRNEKLFF. CDR3 coding DNA: TGTGCCAGTACATTCGGGGACAGAAATGAAAAACTGTTTTTT.

A remark on this clone: The junction shows a germline mismatch at one end, possibly a read error. The chain uses TRBV5-1 and TRBJ1-5, with 8 bases matching TRBD1. Germline CDR1 SGHRS, CDR2 YFSETQ. The CDR3 loop spans 16 amino acids. The CDR3 sequence: CASRLGTGGSNQPQHF. The CDR3 nucleotides are TGCGCCAGCCGCTTGGGCACAGGGGGGAGCAATCAGCCCCAGCATTTT.

J is TRBJ2-1 and V is TRBV11-2; 12 bases fit TRBD2. CDR3 length equals 14 residues. V lost 3 bases and J lost 15; bases outside the gene matches: 9. Germline V gene lookup returns CDR1 SGHAT and CDR2 FQNNGV. The DNA for the CDR3 is TGTGCCAGCAGCTTGGAAAATGGACTAGCGGGGAGGTTCTTC. It is translated as CASSLENGLAGRFF.

The genes are TRBV5-1 and TRBJ2-2, with D possibly TRBD2 on 5 matching bases. Germline assignment: CDR1 SGHRS and CDR2 YFSETQ. This CDR3 is 16 amino acids long. V lost 5 bases and J lost 5, with 19 bases in between. The CDR3 loop is CASRHDYPGATGELFF. CDR3 in DNA: TGCGCCAGCAGGCATGACTACCCGGGTGCAACCGGGGAGCTGTTTTTT.

The rearrangement links TRBV6-5 to TRBJ2-7; D is undetermined. Germline V lookup: CDR1 MNHEY, CDR2 SVGAGI. There are 14 residues in the CDR3. Deletions cut 2 bases from V and 2 bases from J, with 10 bases between. Here the CDR3 DNA reads TGTGCCAGCAGTTACGGCCACATGGCCTACGAGCAGTACTTC. Translated: CASSYGHMAYEQYF.

The V gene is TRBV19, the J gene TRBJ2-5; the match to TRBD1 covers 9 bases. J gave up 3 bases and V 5 bases, and 7 bases lay outside the gene matches. Germline V CDR1 and CDR2: LNHDA, SQIVND (reference sequence). The CDR3 consists of 15 residues. The CDR3 spells CASSALRTGEETQYF. The CDR3 nucleotides are TGTGCCAGTAGTGCCCTAAGGACAGGGGAAGAGACCCAGTACTTC. Based on the CDR3 plus reference TRBV19 and TRBJ2-5, the full variable domain is DGGITQSPKYLFRKEGQNVTLSCEQNLNHDAMYWYRQDPGQGLRLIYYSQIVNDFQKGDIAEGYSVSREKKESFPLTVTSAQKNPTAFYLCASSALRTGEETQYFGPGTRLLVL.

The rearrangement uses TRBV5-6 and TRBJ2-7, with 7 positions matching TRBD1. V was pared by 0 bases and J by 7 bases, with 7 bases of the junction left unmatched. Germline loops: CDR1 SGHDT, CDR2 YYEEEE. This CDR3 comprises 14 residues. CDR3 nucleotides: TGTGCCAGCAGCTTGGCGACAGGGTTTCGGGAGCAGTACTTC. Translated, it gives CASSLATGFREQYF.